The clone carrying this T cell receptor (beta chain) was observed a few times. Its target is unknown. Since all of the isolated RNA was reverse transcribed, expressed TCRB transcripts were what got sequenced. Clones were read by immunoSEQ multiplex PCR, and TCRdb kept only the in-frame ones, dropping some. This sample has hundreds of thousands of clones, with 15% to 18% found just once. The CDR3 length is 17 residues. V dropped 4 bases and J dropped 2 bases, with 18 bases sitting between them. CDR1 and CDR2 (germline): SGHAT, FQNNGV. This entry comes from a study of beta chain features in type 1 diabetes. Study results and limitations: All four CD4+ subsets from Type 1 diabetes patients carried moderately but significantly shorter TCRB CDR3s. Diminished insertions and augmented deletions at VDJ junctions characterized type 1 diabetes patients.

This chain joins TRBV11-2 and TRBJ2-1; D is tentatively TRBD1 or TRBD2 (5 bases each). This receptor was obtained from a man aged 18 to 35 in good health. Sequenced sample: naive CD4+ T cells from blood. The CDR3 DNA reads TGTGCCAGCAGCTCTCGGGGATGGCAGGGCCCCTACAATGAGCAGTTCTTC. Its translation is CASSSRGWQGPYNEQFF. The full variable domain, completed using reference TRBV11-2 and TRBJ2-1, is EAGVAQSPRYKIIEKRQSVAFWCNPISGHATLYWYQQILGQGPKLLIQFQNNGVVDDSQLPKDRFSAERLKGVDSTLKIQPAKLEDSAVYLCASSSRGWQGPYNEQFFGPGTRLTVL.